The 22 T cell receptor beta chains listed next were all sequenced from one sample in a study of T cell repertoires in cytomegalovirus infection. TCRdb recomputed calls from the reads with MiXCR, one row per CDR3 protein. The table shows some 100,000 distinct CDR3 sequences, with less than 25% occurring only once. What was sequenced was CD8+ T cells from PBMCs. The receptors come from a human donor in good health (CMV status not recorded). Some clones in this sample may be carry-over from other donors' samples.

This clonotype occurred a few times. The rearrangement joins TRBV5-5 to TRBJ2-7, with D possibly called TRBD1 or TRBD2 (5 bases each). Trimming pared 4 bases from V and 0 bases from J, leaving 14 bases between. The CDR3 contains 15 residues. CDR1 is SGHKS and CDR2 is YYEKEE in the germline V gene (reference sequence). The CDR3 DNA follows: TGTGCCAGCAGCGTTTCCGGGACGGCCTCCTACGAGCAGTACTTC. Its protein product is CASSVSGTASYEQYF.

This clonotype showed up many times. The chain couples TRBV7-9 to TRBJ1-5; 8 bases match TRBD1. V was pared by 4 bases and J by 3 bases, with 8 bases of the junction left unmatched. This CDR3 has 16 amino acids. Germline CDR1 SEHNR, CDR2 FQNEAQ (reference sequence). In DNA form, the CDR3 reads TGTGCCAGCAGCTCCACGACAGGGGTTGACAATCAGCCCCAGCATTTT. Its protein is CASSSTTGVDNQPQHF.

This clonotype was counted between two and nine times. V gene TRBV24-1 combines with J gene TRBJ2-5; 9 nucleotides align to TRBD1. This CDR3 has 15 amino acids. The V gene end was trimmed by 3 bases and the J gene end by 5 bases; junction bases not matched to a gene: 6. In germline, CDR1 is KGHDR, CDR2 SFDVKD. The CDR3 loop reads CATSDGQGWRETQYF. Written as DNA, the CDR3 is TGTGCCACCAGTGATGGACAGGGGTGGAGGGAGACCCAGTACTTC.

V usage is TRBV27 and J usage is TRBJ2-7; D possibly corresponds to TRBD1 (5 bases). Germline V CDR1 and CDR2: MNHEY, SMNVEV (reference sequence). The length of the CDR3 is 13 residues. The V gene lost 6 bases and the J gene lost 2 bases, with 11 bases spanning the gap. The CDR3 bases are TGTGCCAGCAGACCGACAGCCGCCTACGAGCAGTACTTC. Protein product: CASRPTAAYEQYF.

This clonotype was observed a few times. The chain combines TRBV7-9 with TRBJ2-1, with D perhaps matching TRBD1 (5 bases). V lost 4 bases, J lost 12 bases, and 13 bases lay in between. CDR1 and CDR2 from the germline V gene are SEHNR and FQNEAQ (reference sequence). The CDR3 extends over 12 amino acids. CDR3: CASSSTVLRQFF. The DNA of the CDR3 is TGTGCCAGCAGCTCGACAGTCCTTAGGCAGTTCTTC. Combining the CDR3 with reference TRBV7-9 and TRBJ2-1 gives the whole variable domain DTGVSQNPRHKITKRGQNVTFRCDPISEHNRLYWYRQTLGQGPEFLTYFQNEAQLEKSRLLSDRFSAERPKGSFSTLEIQRTEQGDSAMYLCASSSTVLRQFFGPGTRLTVL.

A few counts support this clonotype. The chain is built from TRBV7-2 and TRBJ2-7, with 9 bases matching TRBD2. Germline V gives CDR1 SGHTA, CDR2 FQGNSA. J was trimmed by 6 bases and V by 4 bases; bases with no gene match: 7. This CDR3 comprises 14 residues. CDR3 nucleotide sequence: TGTGCCAGCAGCTCCCGGGGTAGCGGGAGCGAGCAGTACTTC. It encodes CASSSRGSGSEQYF.

This clonotype was detected a few times. V and J are TRBV6-1 and TRBJ2-3; 9 nucleotides match TRBD2. Germline-derived CDR1 and CDR2 are MNHNS and SASEGT. J gave up 4 bases and V 7 bases, and 3 bases lay outside the gene matches. The CDR3 contains 13 residues. Here the CDR3 DNA reads TGTGCCAGCAAGCGGGGGGCCTCAGATACGCAGTATTTT. It specifies CASKRGASDTQYF.

This chain links TRBV5-6 with TRBJ2-3; unclear D gene. CDR1 and CDR2 from the germline V gene are SGHDT and YYEEEE. The CDR3 totals 14 residues. Trimming left V 4 bases short and J 3 bases short, with 12 bases between. The CDR3: CASSKTAHTDTQYF. The DNA of the CDR3 is TGTGCCAGCAGCAAAACAGCCCATACAGATACGCAGTATTTT.

There are a few counts of this clonotype. This chain uses TRBV28 with TRBJ1-5; no definite D call. V was clipped by 10 bases and J by 6 bases, with 13 bases between them. There are 12 residues in the CDR3. Germline loops: CDR1 MDHEN, CDR2 SYDVKM. CDR3 nucleotide sequence: TGTGCCACTCAAACGGGGAGTCAGCCCCAGCATTTT. It specifies CATQTGSQPQHF.

A remark on this clonotype: This may stem from a read error, because a much larger clone lies one nucleotide away. Given the absence of the conserved phenylalanine or tryptophan at the CDR3 end, a read error is likely. The DNA is omitted, as the CDR3 cannot be located on it reliably, and the CDR3 follows TCRdb's listing. The chain recombines TRBV28 with TRBJ2-1; the table's D call, TRBD2, was not checked against the DNA. CDR1 is MDHEN, CDR2 SYDVKM, per germline. The CDR3 sequence runs 14 residues, both termini included. CDR3: CASNLLSSGGAVLL.

This clonotype was observed many times. V is TRBV7-2 and J is TRBJ2-1; possible D gene TRBD1, 6 bases. The CDR3 covers 15 residues. V lost 4 bases to trimming and J lost 0 bases, with 10 bases between them. Germline CDR1 is SGHTA and CDR2 is FQGNSA. The CDR3 protein is CASSWDMSSYNEQFF. The CDR3 nucleotides read TGTGCCAGCAGCTGGGACATGAGCTCCTACAATGAGCAGTTCTTC.

This clonotype was counted between two and nine times. The V and J genes are TRBV7-3 and TRBJ2-3; TRBD2 agrees at 12 bases. CDR3 length equals 16 residues. Germline trimming cut 5 bases from V and 2 bases from J; bases unmatched to any gene: 5. Per the germline V gene, CDR1 is SGHTA and CDR2 is FQGTGA. CDR3 in amino acids: CASSQGTSGPTDTQYF. CDR3 nucleotide sequence: TGTGCCAGCAGCCAAGGGACTAGCGGGCCCACAGATACGCAGTATTTT.

For the CDR3, the DNA is TGCAGTGCTAGGCCGGTAGCGGGCCAGAGCTCCTACGAGCAGTACTTC. Translating gives CSARPVAGQSSYEQYF. This chain links TRBV20-1 with TRBJ2-7; TRBD2 aligns across 7 bases. Germline CDR1 is DFQATT and CDR2 is SNEGSKA (reference sequence). This CDR3 comprises 16 residues. The V and J ends lost 3 bases and 0 bases, in that order; junction bases with no gene match: 11.

This clonotype was counted between two and nine times. The rearrangement links TRBV12-3 or TRBV12-4 to TRBJ2-5; 11 positions agree with TRBD2. V gave up 10 bases and J gave up 4 bases; unmatched junction bases: 5. This CDR3 spans 13 amino acids. The CDR3 DNA sequence: TGTGCCATACTAGCGGGGGAGTTAGAGACCCAGTACTTC. As protein: CAILAGELETQYF.

The chain joins TRBV6-5 to TRBJ2-3; possibly TRBD1 for D (6 bases). CDR3 length equals 14 residues. Trimming shortened V by 0 bases and J by 4 bases, and 8 bases separated the two germline ends. Looked up from germline, CDR1 is MNHEY and CDR2 is SVGAGI. CDR3 DNA: TGTGCCAGCAGTTACTCGACAGGTGCAGATACGCAGTATTTT. Its protein is CASSYSTGADTQYF.

This chain connects TRBV20-1 to TRBJ2-7; 10 bases align to TRBD2. The CDR3 length is 16 residues. The V segment lost 1 base and the J segment 0 bases; nucleotides outside the gene matches: 6. Looked up from germline, CDR1 is DFQATT and CDR2 is SNEGSKA (reference sequence). CDR3 in amino acids: CSARVLAGRSSYEQYF. Here the CDR3 DNA reads TGCAGTGCTAGAGTACTAGCGGGACGGAGCTCCTACGAGCAGTACTTC.

About this clonotype itself: This sequence may be a read error, since a much larger clone differs from it by one base. The chain employs TRBV7-9 and TRBJ2-4; tentatively, D is TRBD1 (6 bases). V dropped 5 bases and J dropped 0 bases, with 11 bases sitting between them. CDR1 is SEHNR, CDR2 FQNEAQ, per germline (reference sequence). CDR3 size: 15 residues. DNA of the CDR3: TGTGCCAGCAGCGGGGACAAGGCAGCCAAAAACATTCAGTACTTC. Amino acid sequence: CASSGDKAAKNIQYF.

This clonotype was observed at least ten times. V is TRBV7-2 and J is TRBJ2-3; 7 bases are shared with TRBD1. Germline trimming cut 8 bases from V and 4 bases from J; bases unmatched to any gene: 6. Germline CDR1 and CDR2: SGHTA and FQGNSA. The CDR3 loop spans 13 amino acids. CDR3 DNA: TGTGCCAGCGGCAGACAGGGTGCAGATACGCAGTATTTT. Translating gives CASGRQGADTQYF.

The table lists this clonotype with many counts. The chain has TRBV7-2 and TRBJ2-5; D is perhaps TRBD2 (5 bases). This CDR3 is built from 14 residues. CDR1 SGHTA and CDR2 FQGNSA come from the germline V gene. Trimming took off 0 bases at V and 5 bases at J, with 10 bases between the two ends. CDR3 in DNA: TGTGCCAGCAGCTTAGCCCCCGGCGGGGAGACCCAGTACTTC. Translating gives CASSLAPGGETQYF.

This clonotype was observed many times. This chain connects TRBV11-3 to TRBJ1-2, with unresolved D. The V end lost 4 bases, the J end lost 8 bases, and 8 bases lay between the germline ends. CDR1 is SGHNT, CDR2 YENEEA, per germline. The CDR3 spans 11 residues. The CDR3 nucleotides are TGTGCCAGCAGCTCACTTGGGGGCTACACCTTC. Translating gives CASSSLGGYTF.

This clonotype was found many times. This sequence joins TRBV7-2 and TRBJ1-2; possibly TRBD1 for D (5 bases). The CDR3 length is 14 residues. Trimming cost V 5 bases and J 3 bases, with 13 bases left between them. Germline CDR1 is SGHTA and CDR2 is FQGNSA. The CDR3 nucleotides are TGTGCCAGCAGCCCGGACGGAGGGGACTATGGCTACACCTTC. Encoded protein: CASSPDGGDYGYTF.

Note on this clonotype: Without the conserved terminal phenylalanine or tryptophan, this CDR3 likely stems from a read error. V usage is TRBV7-4 and J usage is TRBJ2-5; 7 bases match TRBD1. This CDR3 region has 15 residues. The V gene's germline CDR1 is SGHVT and CDR2 SQSDAQ. V lost 1 base and J lost 4; bases outside the gene matches: 6. CDR3 amino acids: CASSLVETGLETQYI. The CDR3 DNA follows: TGTGCCAGCAGCTTAGTGGAGACAGGGCTAGAGACCCAGTACATC.